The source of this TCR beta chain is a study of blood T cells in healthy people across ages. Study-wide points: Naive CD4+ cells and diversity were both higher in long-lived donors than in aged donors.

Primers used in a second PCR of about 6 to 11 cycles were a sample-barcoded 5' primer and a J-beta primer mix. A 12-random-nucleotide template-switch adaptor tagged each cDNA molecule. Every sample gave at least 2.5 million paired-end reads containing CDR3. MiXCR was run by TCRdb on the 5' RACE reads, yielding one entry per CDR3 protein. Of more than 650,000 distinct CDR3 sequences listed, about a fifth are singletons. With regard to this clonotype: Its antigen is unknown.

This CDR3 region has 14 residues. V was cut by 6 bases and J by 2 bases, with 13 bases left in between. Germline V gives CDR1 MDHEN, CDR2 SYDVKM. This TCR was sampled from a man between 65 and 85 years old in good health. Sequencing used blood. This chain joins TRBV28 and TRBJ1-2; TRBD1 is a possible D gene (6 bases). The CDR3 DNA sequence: TGTGCCAGCAGCGCCTTTGGGACAAACTATGGCTACACCTTC. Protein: CASSAFGTNYGYTF.